Described below is a single TCR beta chain sequence and its context. Its antigen remains unknown. Produced via immunoSEQ multiplex PCR; TCRdb's table is partial and in-frame only. The repertoire has about 140,000 clones, roughly 90% of them found once; the top ten carry 4.5% to 5.5%. The data are from a study of cytomegalovirus exposure and HLA in healthy donors. Study observations and caveats: There were some public TCRs occurring in many donors, but most TCR sequences were rare. Through in vitro validation, a few CMV-associated chains were shown to be specific for CMV antigens. Associated with cytomegalovirus, according to the listing, were 170 or so TCR beta chains. It was reported that the classifier diagnosed cytomegalovirus status with high specificity and sensitivity in both the original and validation cohorts.

The V gene's germline CDR1 is SGHDT and CDR2 YYEEEE. The CDR3 consists of 16 residues. J lost 2 bases, V lost 4 bases, and 4 bases had no gene match. The genes are TRBV5-6 and TRBJ2-3; 13 bases match TRBD2. The sample taken for sequencing was PBMCs. The sequence was obtained from a man aged 18-30 years in good health and CMV-seropositive. The CDR3 region has the DNA TGTGCCAGCAGCGCGGGACTAGCGGGGATCACAGATACGCAGTATTTT. This sequence encodes CASSAGLAGITDTQYF.